A single sample is the source of the 9 T cell receptor beta chains below, sequenced in a study of fetal regulatory T cell absence and autoimmunity. Produced via immunoSEQ multiplex PCR; TCRdb's table is partial and in-frame only. The data show more than 85,000 clones, more than 70% seen once. The specimen sequenced was pancreas tissue. The receptors come from a male donor with IPEX syndrome.

This clone has only a few counts. This chain links TRBV11-3 with TRBJ1-1, with D possibly TRBD1 on 5 matching bases. Trimming cost V 4 bases and J 2 bases, with 8 bases left between them. Germline V CDR1 and CDR2: SGHNT, YENEEA. The CDR3 runs 13 residues. As DNA, the CDR3 is TGTGCCAGCAGCTCCGGACAAAACACTGAAGCTTTCTTT. Translation gives CASSSGQNTEAFF.

This clone was counted between two and nine times. This sequence joins TRBV4-1 and TRBJ2-3; the match to TRBD2 covers 9 bases. Germline V gene data show CDR1 as MGHRA and CDR2 as YSYEKL. This CDR3 is built from 16 residues. V lost 0 bases and J lost 4; bases outside the gene matches: 5. The chain's CDR3 is CASSQESGRSPDTQYF. CDR3 DNA sequence: TGCGCCAGCAGCCAAGAAAGCGGGAGGTCCCCAGATACGCAGTATTTT.

The CDR3 DNA reads TGTGCCAGCAGTTACTTATGGACAGGTTCCTACGAGCAGTACTTC. Its translation: CASSYLWTGSYEQYF. The V gene is TRBV6-5, the J gene TRBJ2-7; 7 bases align to TRBD1. J lost 1 base, V lost 1 base, and 4 bases had no gene match. Germline CDR1 and CDR2: MNHEY and SVGAGI. The CDR3 sequence is 15 residues long.

This clone was detected only a few times. Distinct nucleotide sequences in the sample also encode this CDR3. This chain connects TRBV5-6 to TRBJ2-7; D unclear. CDR1 and CDR2 from the germline V gene are SGHDT and YYEEEE. The CDR3 length is 11 residues. The V end was cut by 2 bases, the J end by 3 bases, with 3 bases between. CDR3 region: CASSLGYEQYF. The CDR3 DNA sequence: TGTGCCAGCAGCTTAGGCTACGAGCAGTACTTC.

V and J are TRBV15 and TRBJ2-5; 8 bases align to TRBD1. This CDR3 is built from 16 residues. Trimming took 0 bases from V and 5 from J; bases not matched to a gene: 8. Germline loops: CDR1 LNHNV, CDR2 YYDKDF (reference sequence). CDR3 loop: CATSRDPGGGWETQYF. Written as DNA, the CDR3 is TGTGCCACCAGCAGAGATCCAGGGGGCGGGTGGGAGACCCAGTACTTC.

J is TRBJ2-7 and V is TRBV2; TRBD2 matches 10 bases. V was pared by 6 bases and J by 0 bases, with 5 bases of the junction left unmatched. The CDR3 consists of 15 residues. Looked up from germline, CDR1 is SNHLY and CDR2 is FYNNEI. CDR3 sequence reads: CASSVSGRASYEQYF. In DNA form, the CDR3 reads TGTGCCAGCAGCGTAAGCGGGAGGGCCTCCTACGAGCAGTACTTC.

The V call is TRBV5-6, the J call TRBJ2-1; possibly TRBD2 for D (7 bases). In germline, CDR1 is SGHDT, CDR2 YYEEEE. The V end was cut by 0 bases, the J end by 6 bases, with 10 bases between. The CDR3 runs to 14 residues. The CDR3 is CASSLGGGPNEQFF. The CDR3, as DNA: TGTGCCAGCAGCTTGGGGGGGGGCCCCAATGAGCAGTTCTTC.

The chain joins TRBV20-1 to TRBJ1-2; D remains unclear. Germline-derived CDR1 and CDR2 are DFQATT and SNEGSKA (reference sequence). Between the trimmed V and J ends, which lost 5 bases and 6 bases, there was a span of 10 bases. The CDR3 runs to 11 residues. CDR3 amino acids: CSASTPNGYTF. For the CDR3, the DNA is TGCAGTGCTTCGACTCCTAATGGCTACACCTTC.

The V and J genes are TRBV15 and TRBJ2-7, with TRBD2 identical over 10 bases. CDR3 length: 17 amino acids. Germline CDR1 LNHNV, CDR2 YYDKDF (reference sequence). V lost 5 bases and J lost 0; bases outside the gene matches: 10. The CDR3 here is CATSAERRTSGSYEQYF. CDR3 DNA: TGTGCCACCAGCGCCGAGCGGAGGACTAGCGGCTCCTACGAGCAGTACTTC. Using reference TRBV15 and TRBJ2-7 for the parts outside the CDR3, the full variable domain is DAMVIQNPRYQVTQFGKPVTLSCSQTLNHNVMYWYQQKSSQAPKLLFHYYDKDFNNEADTPDNFQSRRPNTSFCFLDIRSPGLGDTAMYLCATSAERRTSGSYEQYFGPGTRLTVT.